This TCR beta chain was retrieved from a study of immune evolution from preneoplasia to lung adenocarcinoma. Study overall: HLA loss of heterozygosity: roughly 6.6% AIS, less than 18% MIA, about 30% ADC, none AAH.

Overall study findings and caveats: Normal lung had the highest top T cell clone frequencies.

Trimming cost V 3 bases and J 8 bases, with 12 bases left between them. The CDR3 contains 13 residues. CDR1 SGDLS and CDR2 YYNGEE come from the germline V gene. Only in-frame clones appear in the TCRdb table, and some are missing; sequencing was by immunoSEQ multiplex PCR. The table shows 6,000 or so clones, with roughly three quarters occurring only once. As concerns this clone: Its antigen is still unknown.

The chain joins TRBV9 to TRBJ2-1; possible D gene TRBD2, 5 bases. Sequenced input: FFPE invasive lung adenocarcinoma tissue. The clonotype comes from a person aged 45-60 years with lung adenocarcinoma. CDR3 nucleotides: TGTGCCAGCAGCGAGACCTCACTAGATGAGCAGTTCTTC. Protein product: CASSETSLDEQFF. The variable domain in full, with the rest retrieved from reference TRBV9 and TRBJ2-1, is DSGVTQTPKHLITATGQRVTLRCSPRSGDLSVYWYQQSLDQGLQFLIQYYNGEERAKGNILERFSAQQFPDLHSELNLSSLELGDSALYFCASSETSLDEQFFGPGTRLTVL.